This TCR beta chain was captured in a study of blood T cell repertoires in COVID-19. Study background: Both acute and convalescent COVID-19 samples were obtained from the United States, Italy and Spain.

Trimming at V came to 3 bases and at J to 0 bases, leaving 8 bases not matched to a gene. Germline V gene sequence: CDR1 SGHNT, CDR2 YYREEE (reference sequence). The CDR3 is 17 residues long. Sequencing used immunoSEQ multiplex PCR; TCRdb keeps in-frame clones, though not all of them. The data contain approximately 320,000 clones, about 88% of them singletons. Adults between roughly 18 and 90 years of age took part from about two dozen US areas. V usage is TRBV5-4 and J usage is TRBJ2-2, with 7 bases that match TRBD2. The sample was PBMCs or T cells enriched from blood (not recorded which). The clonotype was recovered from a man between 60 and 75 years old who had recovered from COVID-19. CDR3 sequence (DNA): TGTGCCAGCAGCTATGGGGGGGGATACACGAACACCGGGGAGCTGTTTTTT. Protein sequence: CASSYGGGYTNTGELFF.